This note documents a single T cell receptor (beta chain) sequence. This clonotype was picked up many times. Its antigen target is currently unknown. No base-level quality is on record; no much larger clone is a single base apart. The CDR3 covers 11 residues, taking in both the cysteine and the phenylalanine. Only the CDR3 region is kept as DNA, spanning 33 bases read in frame from base 1. V was cut back by 5 bases and J by 6 bases, leaving a gap of 8 bases between them. The CDR1 and CDR2 encoded by the germline V gene (reference sequence) are SEHNR and FQNEAQ. The healthy controls were volunteers from a blood bank in Maryland, USA. For sorted-subset TCR libraries, approximately 1 million sorted CD4+ or CD8+ T cells were used. Peripheral blood underwent Ficoll-Hypaque density gradient centrifugation to isolate PBMCs, which were then cryopreserved in liquid nitrogen. The study also sequenced paired sorted CD4+ and CD8+ subsets from healthy controls, HAM/TSP patients and MS patients.

The data derive from a study of neurological immune-mediated disorders (dated by TCRdb to about 2019). Regarding the study in general: Using UMI-based sequencing, the study compared peripheral blood TCR-beta repertoires from patients with HTLV-I-associated myelopathy (HAM/TSP), patients with multiple sclerosis, and healthy controls. The roughly 110 TCR-beta libraries covered PBMC samples along with longitudinal samples, technical triplicates, and paired sorted CD4+ and CD8+ T-cell subsets. The cohort was made up of approximately 69 subjects, consisting of about 15 HAM/TSP patients, roughly 35 multiple sclerosis patients and some 20 healthy controls. What the work shows at the level of the full study, not this receptor alone: No identical CDR3 amino acid sequences were shared among expanded clones across subjects, suggesting private TCR-beta repertoires in all groups. TCR clonal expansion was greatest in HAM/TSP patients and smallest in MS patients, who ranked below even healthy controls.

cDNA synthesis used template-switch 5'RACE with a primer carrying a 10-nucleotide random unique molecular identifier tagging each TCR transcript. Every sequencing run yielded over 180 million TCR-beta sequences covering 15-18 subjects. Total RNA was extracted with the RNeasy kit. The KAPA Real-time Library Amplification kit was used to amplify TCR-beta VDJ regions with primers targeting the TCR constant region and the 5'RACE anchor. Sample indexes and Illumina adaptors were added in a first PCR, and a second PCR then increased library yield. After Ampure bead purification, the roughly 650 bp TCR product was size-selected on a 2% E-gel SizeSelection system. Before pooling, libraries had their quality checked on a Bioanalyzer, their concentration measured with Qubit, and their quantity determined with the Kapa Library Quantification kit. Paired-end 2 x 150 bp sequencing of the libraries was performed on an Illumina HiSeq 2500. To increase sequence diversity, roughly 24-30% phiX was spiked into each library pool. In the source study's methods: Quality-filtered reads were processed with the UMI-based MiGEC pipeline, and over 85% of raw TCR sequences were removed by the MiGEC pipeline during error correction. IMGT germline references were used for alignment of VDJ genes, and clonotypes were defined by a unique CDR3 amino acid sequence together with V-J genes. Clonal expansion, Shannon diversity and CDR3 relatedness were evaluated with VDJtools (CalcPairwiseDistances, ClusterSamples), while phylogenetic trees were built in CLCbio workbench. Using coefficient-of-variation modelling across technical triplicates, the study counted a clone as expanded if it had at least 8 unique UMIs. The raw public data were reprocessed by TCRdb itself: fastp quality trimming at Q25, MiXCR clonotype calling, in-frame beta chains only. Identical CDR3 protein sequences are pooled into one entry, listed with their most common genes and DNA. TCRdb, not the original authors, processed these V and J calls. This sample has around 30,000 distinct CDR3 sequences in its table, and about 3.8% of those were observed once. The ten largest make up about 23% of the sample.

The clonotype was recovered from a woman aged 40 to 49 in good health. The rearranged segments are TRBV7-9 and TRBJ2-7, with the D gene uncertain. The sequenced sample consisted of CD4+ T cells from blood. The CDR3 reads CASSRVGEQYF. The nucleotide sequence is given as TGTGCCAGCAGCCGGGTAGGCGAGCAGTACTTC.